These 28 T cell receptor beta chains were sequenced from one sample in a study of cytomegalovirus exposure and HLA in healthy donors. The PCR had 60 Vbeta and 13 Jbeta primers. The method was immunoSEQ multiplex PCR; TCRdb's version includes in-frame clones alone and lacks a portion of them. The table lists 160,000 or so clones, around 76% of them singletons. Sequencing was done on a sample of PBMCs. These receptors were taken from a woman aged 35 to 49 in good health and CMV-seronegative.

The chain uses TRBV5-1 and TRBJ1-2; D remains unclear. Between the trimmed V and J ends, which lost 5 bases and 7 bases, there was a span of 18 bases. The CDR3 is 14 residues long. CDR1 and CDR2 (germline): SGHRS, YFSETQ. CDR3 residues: CASRYRVEGSGYTF. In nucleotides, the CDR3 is TGCGCCAGCAGGTATCGGGTAGAAGGAAGTGGCTACACCTTC.

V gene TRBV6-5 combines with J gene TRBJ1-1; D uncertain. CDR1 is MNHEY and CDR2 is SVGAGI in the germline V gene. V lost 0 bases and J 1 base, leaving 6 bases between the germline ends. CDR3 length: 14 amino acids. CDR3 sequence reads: CASSYSGWNTEAFF. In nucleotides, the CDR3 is TGTGCCAGCAGTTACTCGGGCTGGAACACTGAAGCTTTCTTT.

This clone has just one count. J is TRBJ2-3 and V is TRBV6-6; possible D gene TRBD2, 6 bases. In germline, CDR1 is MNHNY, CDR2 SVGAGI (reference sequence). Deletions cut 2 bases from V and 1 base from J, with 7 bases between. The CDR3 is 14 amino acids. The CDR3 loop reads CASSYGTGTDTQYF. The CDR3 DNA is TGTGCCAGCAGTTACGGGACTGGCACAGATACGCAGTATTTT.

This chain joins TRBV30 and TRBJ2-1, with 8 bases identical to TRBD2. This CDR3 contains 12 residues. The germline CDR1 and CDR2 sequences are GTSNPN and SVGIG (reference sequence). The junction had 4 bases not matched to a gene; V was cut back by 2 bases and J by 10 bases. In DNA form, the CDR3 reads TGTGCCTGGAGTCCTATAGCGGGAGAGCAGTTCTTC. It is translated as CAWSPIAGEQFF.

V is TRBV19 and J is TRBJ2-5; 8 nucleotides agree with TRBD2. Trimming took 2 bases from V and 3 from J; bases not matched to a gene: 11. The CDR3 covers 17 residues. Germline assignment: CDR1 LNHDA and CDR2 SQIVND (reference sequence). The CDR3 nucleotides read TGTGCCAGTAGTATAATGGGGGGGGGACTAGGAGAAGAGACCCAGTACTTC. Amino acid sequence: CASSIMGGGLGEETQYF.

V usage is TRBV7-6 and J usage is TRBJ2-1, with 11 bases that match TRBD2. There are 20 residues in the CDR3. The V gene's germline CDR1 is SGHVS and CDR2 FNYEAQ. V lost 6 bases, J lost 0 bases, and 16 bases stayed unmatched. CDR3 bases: TGTGCCAGCAGTTCAAGGGCCGGGACTAGCGGTCTAAACTCCTACAATGAGCAGTTCTTC. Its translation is CASSSRAGTSGLNSYNEQFF. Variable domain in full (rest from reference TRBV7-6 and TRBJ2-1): GAGVSQSPRYKVTKRGQDVALRCDPISGHVSLYWYRQALGQGPEFLTYFNYEAQQDKSGLPNDRFSAERPEGSISTLTIQRTEQRDSAMYRCASSSRAGTSGLNSYNEQFFGPGTRLTVL.

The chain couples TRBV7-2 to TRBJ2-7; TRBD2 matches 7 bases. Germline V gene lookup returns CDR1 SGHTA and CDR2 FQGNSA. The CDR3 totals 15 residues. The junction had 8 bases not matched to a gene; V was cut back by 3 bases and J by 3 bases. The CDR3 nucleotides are TGTGCCAGCAGCTTCTGGGCTAGCGGCTTCTACGAGCAGTACTTC. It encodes CASSFWASGFYEQYF.

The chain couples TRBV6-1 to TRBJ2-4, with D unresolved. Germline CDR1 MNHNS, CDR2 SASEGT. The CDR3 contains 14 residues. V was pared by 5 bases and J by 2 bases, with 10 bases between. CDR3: CASSPRGTKNIQYF. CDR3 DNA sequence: TGTGCCAGCAGTCCGAGAGGAACCAAAAACATTCAGTACTTC.

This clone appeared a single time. The CDR3 bases are TGTGCCAGCAGTTTGGGGGACAGGAGAGCTTTCTTT. Residues: CASSLGDRRAFF. The rearrangement uses TRBV28 and TRBJ1-1; 8 bases agree with TRBD1. Trimming at V came to 3 bases and at J to 10 bases, leaving 4 bases not matched to a gene. The CDR3 is made up of 12 amino acids. The germline gives CDR1 MDHEN, CDR2 SYDVKM.

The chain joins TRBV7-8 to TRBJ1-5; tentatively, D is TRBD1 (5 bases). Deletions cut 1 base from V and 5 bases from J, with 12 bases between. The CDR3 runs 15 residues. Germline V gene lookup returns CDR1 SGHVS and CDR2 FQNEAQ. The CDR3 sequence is CASSLVGGSHQPQHF. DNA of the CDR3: TGTGCCAGCAGCTTAGTGGGGGGATCTCATCAGCCCCAGCATTTT.

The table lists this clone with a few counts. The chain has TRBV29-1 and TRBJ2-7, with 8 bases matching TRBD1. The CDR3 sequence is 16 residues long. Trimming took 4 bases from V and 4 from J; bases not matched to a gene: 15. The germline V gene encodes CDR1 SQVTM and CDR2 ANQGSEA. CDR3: CSVGDPWTGNRYEQYF. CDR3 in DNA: TGCAGCGTTGGGGACCCGTGGACAGGGAACCGTTACGAGCAGTACTTC.

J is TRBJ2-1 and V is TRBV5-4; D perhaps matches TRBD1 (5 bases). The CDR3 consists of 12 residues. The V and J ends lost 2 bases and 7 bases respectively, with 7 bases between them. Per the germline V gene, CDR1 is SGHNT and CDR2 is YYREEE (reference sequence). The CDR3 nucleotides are TGTGCCAGCAGCTTCGACAGAAATGAGCAGTTCTTC. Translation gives CASSFDRNEQFF.

The CDR3 loop reads CAIRVTSTGDEQYF. As DNA, the CDR3 is TGTGCCATCAGGGTAACTAGTACGGGCGACGAGCAGTACTTC. The chain couples TRBV10-3 to TRBJ2-7, with D possibly TRBD2 on 5 matching bases. Germline V gene data show CDR1 as ENHRY and CDR2 as SYGVKD. The ends were cut back, 6 bases at V and 5 bases at J, with 17 bases in the middle. CDR3 length equals 14 residues.

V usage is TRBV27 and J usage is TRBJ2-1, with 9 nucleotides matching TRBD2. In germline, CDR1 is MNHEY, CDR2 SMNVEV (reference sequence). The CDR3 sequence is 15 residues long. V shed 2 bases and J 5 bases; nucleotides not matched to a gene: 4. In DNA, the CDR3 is TGTGCCAGCAGTTTAGCGGGAGGGCCTCACAATGAGCAGTTCTTC. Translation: CASSLAGGPHNEQFF.

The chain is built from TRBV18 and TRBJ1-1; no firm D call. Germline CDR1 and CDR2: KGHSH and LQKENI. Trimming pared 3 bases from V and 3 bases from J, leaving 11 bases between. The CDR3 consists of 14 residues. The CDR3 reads CASSPPGRDTEAFF. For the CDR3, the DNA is TGTGCCAGCTCACCCCCCGGGCGGGACACTGAAGCTTTCTTT. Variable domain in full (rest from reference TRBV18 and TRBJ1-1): NAGVMQNPRHLVRRRGQEARLRCSPMKGHSHVYWYRQLPEEGLKFMVYLQKENIIDESGMPKERFSAEFPKEGPSILRIQQVVRGDSAAYFCASSPPGRDTEAFFGQGTRLTVV.

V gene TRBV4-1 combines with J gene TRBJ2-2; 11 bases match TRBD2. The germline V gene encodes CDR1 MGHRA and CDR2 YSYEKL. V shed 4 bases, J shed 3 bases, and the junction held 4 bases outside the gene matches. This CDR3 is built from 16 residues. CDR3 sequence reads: CASSPPGLADTGELFF. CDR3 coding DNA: TGCGCCAGCAGCCCCCCGGGACTAGCGGACACCGGGGAGCTGTTTTTT.

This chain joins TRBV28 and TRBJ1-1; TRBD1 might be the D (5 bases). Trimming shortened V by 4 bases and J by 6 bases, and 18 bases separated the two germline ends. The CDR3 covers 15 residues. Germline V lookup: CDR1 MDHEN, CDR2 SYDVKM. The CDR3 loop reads CASSSFTPGNSEAFF. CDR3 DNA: TGTGCCAGCAGTTCATTCACCCCAGGGAATTCTGAAGCTTTCTTT.

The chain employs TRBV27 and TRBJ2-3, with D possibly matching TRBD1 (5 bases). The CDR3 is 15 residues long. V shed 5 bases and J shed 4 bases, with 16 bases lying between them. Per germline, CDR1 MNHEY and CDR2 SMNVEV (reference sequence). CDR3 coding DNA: TGTGCCAGCAGTATGAGTCGACAGAGTGCAGATACGCAGTATTTT. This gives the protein CASSMSRQSADTQYF.

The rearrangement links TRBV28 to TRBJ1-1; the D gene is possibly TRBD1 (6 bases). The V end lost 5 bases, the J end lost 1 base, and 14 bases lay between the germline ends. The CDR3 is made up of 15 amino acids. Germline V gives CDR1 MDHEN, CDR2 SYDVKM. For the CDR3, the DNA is TGTGCCAGCAGTCAGAGACAGGTGGGGAACACTGAAGCTTTCTTT. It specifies CASSQRQVGNTEAFF.

CDR3 loop: CASSLTSGRIQNTGELFF. The CDR3 region has the DNA TGTGCCAGCAGCTTGACTAGCGGGAGAATACAGAACACCGGGGAGCTGTTTTTT. This chain joins TRBV7-9 and TRBJ2-2; 12 positions agree with TRBD2. The CDR3 totals 18 residues. Germline V gene data show CDR1 as SEHNR and CDR2 as FQNEAQ (reference sequence). Unmatched junction bases numbered 6, after V lost 3 bases and J lost 1 base. Drawing the rest from reference TRBV7-9 and TRBJ2-2, the complete variable domain is DTGVSQNPRHKITKRGQNVTFRCDPISEHNRLYWYRQTLGQGPEFLTYFQNEAQLEKSRLLSDRFSAERPKGSFSTLEIQRTEQGDSAMYLCASSLTSGRIQNTGELFFGEGSRLTVL.

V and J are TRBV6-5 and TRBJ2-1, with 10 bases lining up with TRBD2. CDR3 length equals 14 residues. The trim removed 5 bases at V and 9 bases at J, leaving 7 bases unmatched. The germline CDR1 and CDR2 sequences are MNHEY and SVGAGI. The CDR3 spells CASSVLAGDGEQFF. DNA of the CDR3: TGTGCCAGCAGTGTTCTAGCGGGAGATGGTGAGCAGTTCTTC.

CDR3 sequence: CATRAGLAVYNEQFF. The CDR3, as DNA: TGTGCCACCAGGGCGGGACTAGCGGTCTACAATGAGCAGTTCTTC. The chain carries TRBV2 and TRBJ2-1; 11 bases agree with TRBD2. The CDR3 loop spans 15 amino acids. CDR1 SNHLY and CDR2 FYNNEI come from the germline V gene. The J segment lost 3 bases and the V segment lost 10 bases, leaving 8 bases of the junction unmatched.

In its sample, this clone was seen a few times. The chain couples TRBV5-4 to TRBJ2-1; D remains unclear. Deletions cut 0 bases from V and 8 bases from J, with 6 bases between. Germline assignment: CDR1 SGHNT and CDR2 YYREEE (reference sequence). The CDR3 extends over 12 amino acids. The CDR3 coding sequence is TGTGCCAGCAGCTTGGGAGAGGATGAGCAGTTCTTC. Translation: CASSLGEDEQFF.

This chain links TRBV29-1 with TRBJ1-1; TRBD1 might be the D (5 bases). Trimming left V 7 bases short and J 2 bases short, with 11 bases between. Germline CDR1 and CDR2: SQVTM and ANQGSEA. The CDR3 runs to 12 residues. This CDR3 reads CSGSQVNTEAFF. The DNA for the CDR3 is TGCAGCGGTTCACAGGTAAACACTGAAGCTTTCTTT.

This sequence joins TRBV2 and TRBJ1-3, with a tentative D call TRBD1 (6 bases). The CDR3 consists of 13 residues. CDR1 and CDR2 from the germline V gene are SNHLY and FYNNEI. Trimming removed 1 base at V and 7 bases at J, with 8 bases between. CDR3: CASSEGQGNTIYF. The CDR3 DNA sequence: TGTGCCAGCAGTGAAGGGCAGGGGAACACCATATATTTT.

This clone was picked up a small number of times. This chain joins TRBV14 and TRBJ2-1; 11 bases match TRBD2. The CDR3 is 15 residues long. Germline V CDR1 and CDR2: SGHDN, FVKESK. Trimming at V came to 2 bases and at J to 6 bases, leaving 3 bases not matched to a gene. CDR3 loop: CASSQLAGGPNEQFF. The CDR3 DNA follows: TGTGCCAGCAGCCAATTAGCGGGAGGGCCCAATGAGCAGTTCTTC.

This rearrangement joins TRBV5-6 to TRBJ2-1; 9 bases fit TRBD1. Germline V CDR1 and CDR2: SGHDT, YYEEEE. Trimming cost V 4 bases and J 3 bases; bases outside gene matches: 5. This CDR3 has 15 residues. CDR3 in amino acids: CASSPGQGGYNEQFF. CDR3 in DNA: TGTGCCAGCAGCCCGGGACAGGGAGGCTACAATGAGCAGTTCTTC.

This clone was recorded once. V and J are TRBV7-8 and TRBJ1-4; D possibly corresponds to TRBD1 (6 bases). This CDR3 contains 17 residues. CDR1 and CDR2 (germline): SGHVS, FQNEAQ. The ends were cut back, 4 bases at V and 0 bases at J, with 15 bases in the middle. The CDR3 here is CASSSMWTVATNEKLFF. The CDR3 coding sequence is TGTGCCAGCAGCTCTATGTGGACAGTTGCAACTAATGAAAAACTGTTTTTT.